This TCR beta chain is drawn from a study of siplizumab effects on memory and regulatory T cells. Every sample had about 100,000 of its TCR templates assayed. Clones were read by immunoSEQ multiplex PCR, and TCRdb kept only the in-frame ones, dropping some. Of over 65,000 clones listed, over 90% were seen once; the top ten hold approximately 17%. The germline gives CDR1 SGHRS, CDR2 YFSETQ. The V gene lost 0 bases and the J gene lost 10 bases, with 5 bases spanning the gap. The CDR3 is made up of 11 amino acids. Study-wide findings and caveats: In controls, around 25% of mappable alloreactive CD4+ clones were Treg-derived on average, versus just under 70% with siplizumab. Naive T cells appeared more diverse than memory cells and seemed to be major alloresponse contributors.

In the case of this clone: Its antigen is currently unknown.

V usage is TRBV5-1 and J usage is TRBJ2-1; no clear D gene. This sequence was found in a human donor in good health. Sequences were obtained from CD8+ T cells sorted from blood. Here the CDR3 reads CASSLVGEQFF. The CDR3 coding sequence is TGCGCCAGCAGCTTGGTGGGGGAGCAGTTCTTC.